Below are 12 T cell receptor beta chains sequenced from a single sample in a study of beta chain features in type 1 diabetes listed by TCRdb under 2018. Library generation was performed with the immunoSEQ multiplex PCR assay. All of the isolated RNA was reverse transcribed with the High Capacity cDNA Reverse Transcription Kit, so expressed TCRB transcripts were sequenced. TCRdb took over this immuneACCESS table, retaining in-frame rearrangements with V and J assigned. Such tables are incomplete; in checked studies, under half of the missing clones stem from an unresolved V gene, and the remainder is unexplained. The sample includes a few hundred thousand clones, with around a fifth observed a single time. The top ten hold under 0.055% of the sample. The source material was naive CD4+ T cells from blood. The cell subset or site label corresponds to: true naive CD4+ T cells. Receptors originate from a woman aged 18-29 years in good health.

The chain is built from TRBV15 and TRBJ2-1; 10 bases map to TRBD1. Germline CDR1 reads LNHNV; CDR2 reads YYDKDF (reference sequence). The junction had 7 bases not matched to a gene; V was cut back by 4 bases and J by 7 bases. The length of the CDR3 is 15 residues. This CDR3 reads CATSTRQGAGNEQFF. The CDR3, as DNA: TGTGCCACCAGCACCCGACAGGGGGCCGGGAATGAGCAGTTCTTC.

The gene calls are TRBV13 and TRBJ2-7, with 11 bases that match TRBD1. The CDR3 is 19 residues long. V lost 5 bases and J lost 0; bases outside the gene matches: 15. Per the germline V gene, CDR1 is PRHDT and CDR2 is FYEKMQ (reference sequence). CDR3 residues: CASSLAGQGVQGFSYEQYF. The CDR3 DNA is TGTGCCAGCAGCCTGGCGGGACAGGGGGTTCAAGGTTTCTCCTACGAGCAGTACTTC. Based on the CDR3 plus reference TRBV13 and TRBJ2-7, the full variable domain is AAGVIQSPRHLIKEKRETATLKCYPIPRHDTVYWYQQGPGQDPQFLISFYEKMQSDKGSIPDRFSAQQFSDYHSELNMSSLELGDSALYFCASSLAGQGVQGFSYEQYFGPGTRLTVT.

This sequence joins TRBV29-1 and TRBJ1-1; no reliable D call. This CDR3 spans 15 amino acids. Looked up from germline, CDR1 is SQVTM and CDR2 is ANQGSEA. Trimming cost V 3 bases and J 0 bases, with 14 bases left between them. CDR3 in amino acids: CSVDLEARLNTEAFF. The CDR3 nucleotides read TGCAGCGTTGATCTTGAGGCCCGTTTGAACACTGAAGCTTTCTTT. Full variable domain (rest looked up from reference TRBV29-1 and TRBJ1-1): SAVISQKPSRDICQRGTSLTIQCQVDSQVTMMFWYRQQPGQSLTLIATANQGSEATYESGFVIDKFPISRPNLTFSTLTVSNMSPEDSSIYLCSVDLEARLNTEAFFGQGTRLTVV.

The V gene is TRBV30, the J gene TRBJ1-2; TRBD1 is a possible D gene (5 bases). This CDR3 is built from 14 residues. V lost 0 bases and J 5 bases, leaving 13 bases between the germline ends. Germline V lookup: CDR1 GTSNPN, CDR2 SVGIG (reference sequence). Here the CDR3 reads CAWSVGHAPYGYTF. The CDR3 nucleotides read TGTGCCTGGAGTGTCGGACACGCTCCATATGGCTACACCTTC.

This clone was counted only a few times. The V gene is TRBV4-1, the J gene TRBJ2-7; perhaps TRBD2 as D (6 bases). Trimming shortened V by 2 bases and J by 7 bases, and 18 bases separated the two germline ends. The CDR3 runs to 15 residues. CDR1 MGHRA and CDR2 YSYEKL come from the germline V gene. For the CDR3, the DNA is TGCGCCAGCAGCCAATTGGGGGGAGGTTCGGGGGAGCAGTACTTC. Translated, it gives CASSQLGGGSGEQYF.

This chain uses TRBV18 with TRBJ2-5, with TRBD2 as a possible D gene (6 bases). Germline CDR1 is KGHSH and CDR2 is LQKENI. Trimming pared 1 base from V and 0 bases from J, leaving 9 bases between. The CDR3 totals 15 residues. CDR3 bases: TGTGCCAGCTCACCACGGCGGGGCTACCAAGAGACCCAGTACTTC. Amino acid sequence: CASSPRRGYQETQYF.

CDR3 DNA: TGTGCCAGCAGGGAGATCTACGAGCAGTACTTC. The encoded protein is CASREIYEQYF. The chain recombines TRBV2 with TRBJ2-7; unclear D gene. The CDR3 runs to 11 residues. The germline gives CDR1 SNHLY, CDR2 FYNNEI. V lost 6 bases, J lost 3 bases, and 6 bases lay in between.

The chain employs TRBV25-1 and TRBJ2-7, with a weak D call TRBD2 (6 bases). V gave up 2 bases and J gave up 0 bases, with 8 bases separating them. Germline CDR1 and CDR2: MGHDK and SYGVNS. The CDR3 is 14 residues long. CDR3 coding DNA: TGTGCCAGCAGTGAACCGGGACTCTCCTACGAGCAGTACTTC. Translating gives CASSEPGLSYEQYF.

This clone was seen a handful of times. The V gene is TRBV29-1, the J gene TRBJ2-3; D is unresolved. This CDR3 region has 13 residues. From germline, CDR1 is SQVTM and CDR2 ANQGSEA. V was shortened by 3 bases and J by 0 bases, with 7 bases between the two germline ends. CDR3 residues: CSVDPTSTDTQYF. CDR3 DNA sequence: TGCAGCGTTGACCCTACTAGCACAGATACGCAGTATTTT.

The V and J genes are TRBV29-1 and TRBJ1-3; a weak D match, TRBD1 (6 bases). Germline lookup yields CDR1 SQVTM and CDR2 ANQGSEA. V gave up 6 bases and J gave up 4 bases, with 16 bases separating them. The CDR3 loop spans 14 amino acids. The CDR3 region has the DNA TGCAGCGTACAACAGGGAACGAGGGGAAACACCATATATTTT. It encodes CSVQQGTRGNTIYF.

As regards this clone: The same CDR3 also results from other DNA sequences found in this sample. The chain recombines TRBV19 with TRBJ1-1; 7 positions match TRBD1. V lost 4 bases and J lost 2; bases outside the gene matches: 1. CDR3 length: 13 residues. Germline values: CDR1 LNHDA, CDR2 SQIVND (reference sequence). CDR3 coding DNA: TGTGCCAGTAGTAGACAGGGAAACACTGAAGCTTTCTTT. Amino acid sequence: CASSRQGNTEAFF.

The chain joins TRBV7-8 to TRBJ1-1; no firm D call. The germline gives CDR1 SGHVS, CDR2 FQNEAQ. V shed 6 bases and J shed 0 bases, with 11 bases lying between them. CDR3 length equals 14 residues. Here the CDR3 reads CASRVRAMNTEAFF. For the CDR3, the DNA is TGTGCCAGCAGGGTGAGGGCCATGAACACTGAAGCTTTCTTT. Variable domain in full (rest from reference TRBV7-8 and TRBJ1-1): GAGVSQSPRYKVAKRGQDVALRCDPISGHVSLFWYQQALGQGPEFLTYFQNEAQLDKSGLPSDRFFAERPEGSVSTLKIQRTQQEDSAVYLCASRVRAMNTEAFFGQGTRLTVV.